This TCR beta chain was sequenced in a study of T cell changes during pregnancy in multiple sclerosis. Sequencing was performed with immunoSEQ multiplex PCR; in TCRdb, only in-frame clones are kept and a portion is missing. Among approximately 60,000 clones, approximately 92% were seen once, and the ten largest hold about 2.7%. Germline values: CDR1 SQVTM, CDR2 ANQGSEA. Trimming cost V 2 bases and J 2 bases, with 13 bases left between them. The CDR3 is 14 amino acids. V gene TRBV29-1 combines with J gene TRBJ2-7, with D possibly being TRBD1 (6 bases). Material: peripheral blood, obtained in the second trimester of pregnancy. The clonotype was recovered from a female donor in good health, enrolled as a control in a pregnancy study. The CDR3, as DNA: TGCAGCGTTGAATTCCGGGACAAGACCTACGAGCAGTACTTC. Amino acids: CSVEFRDKTYEQYF.